The T cell receptor beta chain under discussion was sequenced for a study of OX40 agonist ivuxolimab in advanced cancers. Overall study context: In this trial design, patients received ivuxolimab intravenously at 0.01 to 10 mg/kg every 2 weeks.

Sequencing was performed with immunoSEQ multiplex PCR; in TCRdb, only in-frame clones are kept and a portion is missing. The sample has fewer than 15,000 clones, 80% to 95% seen once. Looked up from germline, CDR1 is MNHEY and CDR2 is SVGAGI. This CDR3 is built from 14 residues. Germline trimming cut 7 bases from V and 5 bases from J; bases unmatched to any gene: 4. The source material was CD4+ or CD8+ T cells sorted from blood, sampled in a trial of the OX40 agonist ivuxolimab. This TCR derives from an adult with an advanced solid tumor such as melanoma, head and neck, liver or kidney cancer. The chain employs TRBV6-5 and TRBJ2-5; 13 positions agree with TRBD2. CDR3 sequence reads: CASTGLAGAETQYF. The CDR3 bases are TGTGCCAGCACCGGACTAGCGGGAGCGGAGACCCAGTACTTC.